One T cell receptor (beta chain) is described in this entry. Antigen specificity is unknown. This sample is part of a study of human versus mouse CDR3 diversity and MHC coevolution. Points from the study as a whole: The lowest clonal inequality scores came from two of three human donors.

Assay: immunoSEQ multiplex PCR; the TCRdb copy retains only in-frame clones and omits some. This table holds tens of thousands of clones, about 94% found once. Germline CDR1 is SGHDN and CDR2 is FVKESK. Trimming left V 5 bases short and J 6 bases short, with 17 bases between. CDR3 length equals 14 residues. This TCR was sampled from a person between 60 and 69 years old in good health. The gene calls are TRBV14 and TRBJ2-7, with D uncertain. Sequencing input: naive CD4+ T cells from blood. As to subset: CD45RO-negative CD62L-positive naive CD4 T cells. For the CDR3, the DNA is TGTGCCAGCAGCTTTACCAGCGTGTCTGGCGAGCAGTACTTC. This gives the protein CASSFTSVSGEQYF.